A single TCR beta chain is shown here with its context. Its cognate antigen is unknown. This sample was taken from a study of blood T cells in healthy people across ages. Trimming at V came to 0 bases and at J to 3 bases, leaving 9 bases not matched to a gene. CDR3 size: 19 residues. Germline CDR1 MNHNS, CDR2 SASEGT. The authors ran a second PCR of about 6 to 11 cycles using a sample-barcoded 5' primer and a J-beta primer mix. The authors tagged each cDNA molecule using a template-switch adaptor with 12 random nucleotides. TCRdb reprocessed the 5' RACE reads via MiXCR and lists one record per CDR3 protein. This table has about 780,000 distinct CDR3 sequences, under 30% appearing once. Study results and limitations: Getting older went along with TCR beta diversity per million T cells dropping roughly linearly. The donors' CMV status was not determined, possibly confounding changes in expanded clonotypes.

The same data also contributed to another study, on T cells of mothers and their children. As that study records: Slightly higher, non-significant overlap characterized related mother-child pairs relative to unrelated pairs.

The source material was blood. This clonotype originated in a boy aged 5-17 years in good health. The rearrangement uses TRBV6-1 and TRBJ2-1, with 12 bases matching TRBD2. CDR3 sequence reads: CASSEAGSLAGGLYNEQFF. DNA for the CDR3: TGTGCCAGCAGTGAAGCCGGCTCTCTAGCGGGGGGGCTCTACAATGAGCAGTTCTTC.